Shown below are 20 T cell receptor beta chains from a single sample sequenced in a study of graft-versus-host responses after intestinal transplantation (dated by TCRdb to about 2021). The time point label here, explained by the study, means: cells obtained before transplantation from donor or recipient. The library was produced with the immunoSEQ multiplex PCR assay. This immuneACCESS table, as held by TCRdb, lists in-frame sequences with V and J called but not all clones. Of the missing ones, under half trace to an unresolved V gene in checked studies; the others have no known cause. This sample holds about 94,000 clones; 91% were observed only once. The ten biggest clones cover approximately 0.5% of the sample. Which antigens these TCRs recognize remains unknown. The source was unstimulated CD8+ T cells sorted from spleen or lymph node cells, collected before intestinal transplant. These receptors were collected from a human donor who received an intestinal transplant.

CDR3 residues: CASSLASGRNYEQYF. Written as DNA, the CDR3 is TGCGCCAGCAGCCTGGCTAGCGGGAGGAACTACGAGCAGTACTTC. The gene calls are TRBV4-1 and TRBJ2-7, with 11 bases aligning to TRBD2. Germline assignment: CDR1 MGHRA and CDR2 YSYEKL. V lost 4 bases, J lost 3 bases, and 5 bases stayed unmatched. The CDR3 totals 15 residues.

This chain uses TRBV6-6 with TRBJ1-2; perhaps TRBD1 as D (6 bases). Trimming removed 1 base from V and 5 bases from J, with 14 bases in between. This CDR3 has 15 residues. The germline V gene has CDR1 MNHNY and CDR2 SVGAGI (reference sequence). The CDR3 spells CASSYFKGQTYGYTF. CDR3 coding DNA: TGTGCCAGCAGTTACTTCAAGGGACAAACGTATGGCTACACCTTC.

The CDR3 sequence: CASSDNRGRDTQYF. The CDR3 DNA reads as TGTGCCAGCAGTGATAACAGGGGTAGGGATACGCAGTATTTT. The chain recombines TRBV25-1 with TRBJ2-3, with 7 bases aligning to TRBD1. The CDR3 runs to 14 residues. V lost 3 bases, J lost 6 bases, and 6 bases stayed unmatched. Germline assignment: CDR1 MGHDK and CDR2 SYGVNS.

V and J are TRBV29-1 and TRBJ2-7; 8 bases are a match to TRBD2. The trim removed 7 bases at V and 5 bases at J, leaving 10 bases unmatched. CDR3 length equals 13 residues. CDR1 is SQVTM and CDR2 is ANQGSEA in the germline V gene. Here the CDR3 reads CSGSRGAGDEQYF. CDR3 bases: TGCAGCGGCTCGAGAGGAGCGGGAGACGAGCAGTACTTC.

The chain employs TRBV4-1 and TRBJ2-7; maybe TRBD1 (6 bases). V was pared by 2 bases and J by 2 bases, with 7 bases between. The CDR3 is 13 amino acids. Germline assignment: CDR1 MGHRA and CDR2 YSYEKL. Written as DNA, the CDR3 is TGCGCCAGCAGCCAACGGACAGCCTACGAGCAGTACTTC. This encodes CASSQRTAYEQYF.

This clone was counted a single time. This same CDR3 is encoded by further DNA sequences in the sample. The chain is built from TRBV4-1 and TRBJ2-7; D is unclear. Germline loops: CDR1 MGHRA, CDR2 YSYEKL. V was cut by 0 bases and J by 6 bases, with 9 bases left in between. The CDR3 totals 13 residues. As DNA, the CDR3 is TGCGCCAGCAGCCAAGATGGTGGCGGCGAGCAGTACTTC. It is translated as CASSQDGGGEQYF.

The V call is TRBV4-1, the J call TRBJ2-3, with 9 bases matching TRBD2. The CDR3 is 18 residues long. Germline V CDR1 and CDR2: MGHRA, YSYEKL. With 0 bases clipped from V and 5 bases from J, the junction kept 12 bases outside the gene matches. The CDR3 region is CASSQDGYAGGPLDTQYF. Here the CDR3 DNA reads TGCGCCAGCAGCCAAGATGGGTACGCGGGGGGGCCGTTAGATACGCAGTATTTT.

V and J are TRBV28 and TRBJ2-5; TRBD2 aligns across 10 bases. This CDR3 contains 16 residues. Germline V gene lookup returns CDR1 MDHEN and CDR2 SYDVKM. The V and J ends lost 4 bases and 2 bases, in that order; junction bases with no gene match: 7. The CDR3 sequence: CASSSEREGLQETQYF. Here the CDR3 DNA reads TGTGCCAGCAGTTCCGAGCGGGAGGGTTTGCAAGAGACCCAGTACTTC. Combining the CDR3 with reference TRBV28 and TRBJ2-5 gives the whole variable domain DVKVTQSSRYLVKRTGEKVFLECVQDMDHENMFWYRQDPGLGLRLIYFSYDVKMKEKGDIPEGYSVSREKKERFSLILESASTNQTSMYLCASSSEREGLQETQYFGPGTRLLVL.

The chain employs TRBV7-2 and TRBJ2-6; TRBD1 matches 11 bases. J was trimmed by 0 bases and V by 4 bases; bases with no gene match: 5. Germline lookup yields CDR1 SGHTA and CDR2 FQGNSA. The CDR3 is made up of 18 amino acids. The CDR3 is CASSYRDRGFSGANVLTF. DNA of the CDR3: TGTGCCAGCAGCTACCGGGACAGGGGGTTCTCTGGGGCCAACGTCCTGACTTTC.

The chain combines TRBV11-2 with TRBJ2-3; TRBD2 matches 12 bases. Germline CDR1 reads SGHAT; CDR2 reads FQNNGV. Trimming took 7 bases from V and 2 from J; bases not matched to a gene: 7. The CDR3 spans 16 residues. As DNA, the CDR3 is TGTGCCAGCATCCCGGGACTAGCGGGCCCCACAGATACGCAGTATTTT. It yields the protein CASIPGLAGPTDTQYF.

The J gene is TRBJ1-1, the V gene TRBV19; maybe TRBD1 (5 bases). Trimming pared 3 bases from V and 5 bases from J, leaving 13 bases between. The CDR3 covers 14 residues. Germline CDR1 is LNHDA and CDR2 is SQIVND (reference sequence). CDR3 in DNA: TGTGCCAGTAGTATCTTGGTTGGGGGGACTGAAGCTTTCTTT. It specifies CASSILVGGTEAFF.

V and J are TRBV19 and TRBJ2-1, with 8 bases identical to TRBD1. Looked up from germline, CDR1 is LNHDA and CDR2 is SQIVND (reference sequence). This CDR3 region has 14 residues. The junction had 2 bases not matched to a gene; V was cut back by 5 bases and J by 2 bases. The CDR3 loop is CASSPGGTYNEQFF. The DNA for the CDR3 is TGTGCCAGTAGTCCAGGGGGCACCTACAATGAGCAGTTCTTC.

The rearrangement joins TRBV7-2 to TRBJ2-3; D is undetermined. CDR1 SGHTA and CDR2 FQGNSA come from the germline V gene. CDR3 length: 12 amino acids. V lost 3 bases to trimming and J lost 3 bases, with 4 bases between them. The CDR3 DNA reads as TGTGCCAGCAGCTTCCCGACAGATACGCAGTATTTT. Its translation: CASSFPTDTQYF.

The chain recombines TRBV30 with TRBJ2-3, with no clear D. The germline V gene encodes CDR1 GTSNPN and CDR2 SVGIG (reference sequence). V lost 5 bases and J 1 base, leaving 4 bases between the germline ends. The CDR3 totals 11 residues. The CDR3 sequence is CAWAGTDTQYF. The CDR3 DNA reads TGTGCCTGGGCGGGCACAGATACGCAGTATTTT.

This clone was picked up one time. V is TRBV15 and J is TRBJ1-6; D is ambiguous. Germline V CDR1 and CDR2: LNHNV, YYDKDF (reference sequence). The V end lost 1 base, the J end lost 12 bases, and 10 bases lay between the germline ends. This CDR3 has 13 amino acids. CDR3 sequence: CATSRGPGRPLHF. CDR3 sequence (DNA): TGTGCCACCAGCAGAGGTCCAGGCCGACCCCTCCACTTT.

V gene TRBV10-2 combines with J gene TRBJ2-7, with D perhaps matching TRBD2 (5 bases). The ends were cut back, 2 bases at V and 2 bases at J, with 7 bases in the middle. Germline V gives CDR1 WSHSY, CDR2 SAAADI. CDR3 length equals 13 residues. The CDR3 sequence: CASSEPEAYEQYF. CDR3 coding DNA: TGCGCCAGCAGTGAGCCGGAGGCCTACGAGCAGTACTTC.

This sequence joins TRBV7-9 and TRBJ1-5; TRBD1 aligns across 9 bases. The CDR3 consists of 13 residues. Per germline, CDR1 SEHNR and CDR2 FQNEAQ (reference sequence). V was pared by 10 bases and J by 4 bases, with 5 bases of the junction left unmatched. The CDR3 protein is CAITDRGNQPQHF. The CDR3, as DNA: TGTGCCATCACCGACAGGGGGAATCAGCCCCAGCATTTT.

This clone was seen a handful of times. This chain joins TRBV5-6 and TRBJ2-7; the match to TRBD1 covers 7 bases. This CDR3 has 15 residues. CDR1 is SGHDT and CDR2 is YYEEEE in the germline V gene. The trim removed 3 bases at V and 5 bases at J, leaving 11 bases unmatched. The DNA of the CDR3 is TGTGCCAGCAGCTATACCGGACAGGAGGATAACGAGCAGTACTTC. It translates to CASSYTGQEDNEQYF.

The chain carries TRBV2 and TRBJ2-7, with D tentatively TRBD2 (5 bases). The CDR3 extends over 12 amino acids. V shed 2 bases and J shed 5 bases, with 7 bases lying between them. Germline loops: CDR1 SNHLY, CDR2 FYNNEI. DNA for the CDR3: TGTGCCAGCAGTGAACAGCGGAACGAGCAGTACTTC. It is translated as CASSEQRNEQYF.

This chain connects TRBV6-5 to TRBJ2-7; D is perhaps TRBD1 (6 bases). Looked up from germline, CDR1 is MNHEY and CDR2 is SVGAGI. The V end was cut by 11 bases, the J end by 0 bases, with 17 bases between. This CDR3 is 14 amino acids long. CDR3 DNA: TGTGCCGGGTACCACAGGGCCTTCTCCTACGAGCAGTACTTC. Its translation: CAGYHRAFSYEQYF.